This T cell receptor (beta chain) was sequenced during a study of T cells in women clearing cervical HPV infection. The overall study: Cases' blood sampling followed lesion detection by median around 150 days (90 to 200). Study findings and constraints: CIN3+ cases had significantly higher TCR richness than controls; evenness did not differ.

Each participant carried one incident cervical HPV16 infection only. Cervical HPV DNA detected by MY09/MY11 PCR, typed by dot-blot. By frequency, this clone is medium-sized. Its antigen is not known. Read sequence stops 3 residues before the CDR3 end, and the germline J gene provides the missing end. CDR1 and CDR2 from the germline V gene are ENHRY and SYGVKD. With 3 bases removed from V and 5 bases from J, the gap between germline ends came to 6 bases. CDR3 length: 12 residues. The table came from immunoSEQ multiplex PCR; TCRdb's copy has only in-frame clones and leaves some out. With almost 20,000 clones in the sample, the ten largest clones hold about 3.3%.

The sequenced sample was blood buffy coat. The rearrangement uses TRBV10-3 and TRBJ2-3; D ambiguous. The receptor's source is a woman aged 18-69 years with a cervical HPV16 infection that either progressed to CIN3+ or cleared (not recorded which). Incomplete CDR3 DNA: TGTGCCATCAGTGAATTCAGAGATACG. Its translation: CAISEFRDT. The entire CDR3 sequence reads CAISEFRDTQYF.